This T cell receptor beta chain was identified during a study of T cell clones after liver transplantation. Study background: In this trial, immunosuppression withdrawal was attempted within 2 years of liver transplant. Graft-donor-reactive sequences were compared with third-party-reactive TCRbeta sequences from pre-transplant mixed lymphocyte reactions. Study-level results: A larger donor-reactive than third-party decline suggested partial antigen-specific deletion. The donor-reactive repertoire was only partly measurable in two subjects, lacking donor cells.

For this clone: What it binds is not known.

The repertoire was sequenced with immunoSEQ multiplex PCR; TCRdb's copy has only in-frame clones and lacks some. Found here are roughly 100,000 clones, roughly four fifths of them singletons; the top ten hold over 0.75%. The source of this sequence is a human donor who received a liver transplant. The sample was CD4+ T cells from blood, taken before liver transplant.

The CDR3 region is CASSIGDRPYEQYF. Written as DNA, the CDR3 is TGTGCCAGTAGTATAGGGGACAGACCCTACGAGCAGTACTTC. The J gene is TRBJ2-7, the V gene TRBV19, with 7 bases fitting TRBD1. CDR1 and CDR2 from the germline V gene are LNHDA and SQIVND (reference sequence). J lost 2 bases, V lost 1 base, and 2 bases had no gene match. CDR3 length equals 14 residues.